This is a list of T cell receptor beta chains from one sample in a study of Graves' ophthalmopathy and Graves' hyperthyroidism. TCRdb itself ran the multiplex PCR reads through MiXCR, one entry per CDR3 protein. The sample has roughly 400,000 distinct CDR3 sequences, approximately 15% seen once; the top ten hold 5.5% to 7%. The sequencing sample was made of peripheral blood. These receptors originate from a woman aged 18-30 years with stable Graves' hyperthyroidism. The CDR3 runs from the conserved cysteine through the conserved F or W. The D gene is left open where the match is weak. A clone size is listed for some rows: how often the clone was seen (once, few, many), or a class if it is expanded.

j_call	v_call	clone_size	d_call	cdr3_nt	cdr3_aa
TRBJ2-7	TRBV11-2	many	.	TGTGCCAGCAGCTTAGATCCAGCCTACGAGCAGTACTTC	CASSLDPAYEQYF
TRBJ2-2	TRBV6-1	.	.	TGTGCCACCCAGGAGTTGGGCACCGGGGAGCTGGTTTTT	CATQELGTGELVF
TRBJ2-7	TRBV6-5	many	.	TGTGCCAGCAGTTCAGGCGTGTCCGAGCAGTACTTC	CASSSGVSEQYF
TRBJ1-2	TRBV10-3	many	.	TGTGCCATCAGTGAAATCAGCGGTGGTTATGGCTACACCTTC	CAISEISGGYGYTF
TRBJ1-1	TRBV6-1	many	TRBD1	TGTGCCAGCAGCTCCGGGACAGGGGGCGGTAGCACTGAAGCTTTCTTT	CASSSGTGGGSTEAFF
TRBJ2-6	TRBV6-1	many	.	TGTGCCAGCAATCCCTCTGGGGCCAACGTCCTGACTTTC	CASNPSGANVLTF
TRBJ2-5	TRBV6-5	many	.	TGTGCCAGCAGTTACCAAAGGATGGGACAAGAGACCCAGTACTTC	CASSYQRMGQETQYF
TRBJ2-7	TRBV19	many	.	TGTGCCAGTAGTCATCAAACGGGCAGGGGACCTTACGAGCAGTACTTC	CASSHQTGRGPYEQYF
TRBJ2-7	TRBV19	many	TRBD2	TGTGCCAGTAGTATAGGCCTAGCGGCATCCTACGAGCAGTACTTC	CASSIGLAASYEQYF
TRBJ2-2	TRBV6-1	many	.	TGTGCCAGCGGTACAGGGTCGTCCGGGGAGCTGTTTTTT	CASGTGSSGELFF
TRBJ1-1	TRBV12-3/TRBV12-4	many	.	TGTGCCAGCAGTCTCAGGGGTGGAGGCACTGAAGCTTTCTTT	CASSLRGGGTEAFF
TRBJ1-2	TRBV6-5	.	.	TGTGCCAGCAGTTACTCGATAGGAGACTATGGCTACACCTTC	CASSYSIGDYGYTF
TRBJ1-2	TRBV12-3/TRBV12-4	many	.	TGTGCCAGCAAAACTCAGGGCTATGGCTACACCTTC	CASKTQGYGYTF
TRBJ2-7	TRBV20-1	many	TRBD1	TGCAGTGCATCAACAGGGGACAGCGCCTACGAGCAGTACTTC	CSASTGDSAYEQYF
TRBJ2-5	TRBV5-1	many	.	TGCGCCAGCAGCTTGGACGGGACATATCAGCAAGAGACCCAGTACTTC	CASSLDGTYQQETQYF
TRBJ2-5	TRBV5-1	few	.	TGCGCCAGCAGCCTGGGGTTTGGGGGAGAGACCCAGTACTTC	CASSLGFGGETQYF
TRBJ1-2	TRBV12-3/TRBV12-4	.	TRBD1	TGTGCCAGCAGTTTAGCGGCGGGACAGGGGGATGGCTACACCTTC	CASSLAAGQGDGYTF
TRBJ2-5	TRBV7-8	many	.	TGTGCCAGCAGCTTAAGTGGACCCTTAGAGACCCAGTACTTC	CASSLSGPLETQYF
TRBJ1-5	TRBV20-1	many	.	TGCAGTGCTAGAGTCGGGGGGTCCGAGCAGCCCCAGCATTTT	CSARVGGSEQPQHF
TRBJ1-2	TRBV20-1	few	.	TGCAGTGCTAGCCGGGGACTGGAATCATATGGCTACACCTTC	CSASRGLESYGYTF
TRBJ2-5	TRBV7-9	many	TRBD2	TGTGCCAGCAAAGGACTAGCGGGGGGGCAAGAGACCCAGTACTTC	CASKGLAGGQETQYF
TRBJ2-5	TRBV6-1	many	.	TGTGCCAGCATTGACCTGGGAGAGACCCAGTACTTC	CASIDLGETQYF
TRBJ1-6	TRBV6-5	many	.	TGTGCCAGCAGTTGGCCGGACACAGGGTTCCTGGGGAATTCACCCCTCCACTTT	CASSWPDTGFLGNSPLHF
TRBJ1-5	TRBV19	many	.	TGTGCCAGTGCCAACTTTAAAGGGGGCAATCAGCCCCAGCATTTT	CASANFKGGNQPQHF
TRBJ1-2	TRBV9	many	.	TGTGCCAGGACCAGGGATGGCCATGGCTACACCTTC	CARTRDGHGYTF
TRBJ2-5	TRBV7-9	.	TRBD1	TGTGCCAGCAGCTTCACAGGGGGCTGGGAGACCCAGTACTTC	CASSFTGGWETQYF
TRBJ1-1	TRBV6-2/TRBV6-3	.	.	TGTGCCAGCAGTTGGGGCAGAGTCGGCACTGAAGCTTTCTTT	CASSWGRVGTEAFF
TRBJ2-4	TRBV6-5	many	.	TGTGCCAGCACAGGACAAAACAAAAACATTCAGTACTTC	CASTGQNKNIQYF
TRBJ2-2	TRBV11-1	many	.	TGTGCCAGCAGCTACCCGGGGTCGACGAACACCGGGGAGCTGTTTTTT	CASSYPGSTNTGELFF
TRBJ1-1	TRBV20-1	many	TRBD1	TGCAGTGCTAGAAGGTCGACAGGGGTTCTCACTGAAGCTTTCTTT	CSARRSTGVLTEAFF
TRBJ1-1	TRBV12-3/TRBV12-4	many	.	TGTGCCAGCACGGCGACAGTTGAAGCTTTCTTT	CASTATVEAFF
TRBJ1-3	TRBV12-3/TRBV12-4	many	.	TGTGCCAGCAGCCTTGGACCGAGAAACACCATATATTTT	CASSLGPRNTIYF
TRBJ1-1	TRBV18	many	TRBD1	TGTGCCACCTCATGGACAGGAAACACTGAAGCTTTCTTT	CATSWTGNTEAFF
TRBJ2-5	TRBV20-1	.	.	TGCAGTGCTAGAGCGTCGGTTACGGAGACCCAGTACTTC	CSARASVTETQYF
TRBJ2-7	TRBV20-1	.	TRBD2	TGCAGTGCTAGCCCACTAGCGGGGGGCTCCTACGGGCAGTACTTC	CSASPLAGGSYGQYF
TRBJ2-5	TRBV28	many	TRBD1	TGTGCCAGCAGTTTCCTGGACAGGGGGCAAGAGACCCAGTACTTC	CASSFLDRGQETQYF
TRBJ1-1	TRBV12-3/TRBV12-4	.	TRBD1	TGTGCCAGCAGACGCATGGACAGGGGCGGTGAAGCTTTCTTT	CASRRMDRGGEAFF